This T cell receptor beta chain was sequenced in a study of neurological immune-mediated disorders. Study-wide findings and caveats: None of the CDR3 amino acid sequences in expanded clones turned up in more than one subject, which points to private repertoires in all groups.

As for the cDNA, it was generated by 5'RACE with 10-nucleotide random UMIs. A single record per CDR3 protein comes from TCRdb applying MiXCR to the 5' RACE reads. Found here are around 69,000 distinct CDR3 sequences, 10% of them singletons; the top ten hold around a tenth. Trimming took 6 bases from V and 5 from J, leaving 7 bases between them. The germline gives CDR1 LNHDA, CDR2 SQIVND (reference sequence). CDR3 size: 11 residues. This clonotype has a handful of counts. Its specificity is unknown. The time point was: longitudinal time-point 1 (baseline). Volunteers from a blood bank in Maryland, USA, constituted the healthy controls. Stored at -80 C, 2 million PBMCs were the source of the unsorted libraries.

This sequence was found in a man between 25 and 39 years old in good health. The sequencing sample was made of PBMCs. The chain couples TRBV19 to TRBJ2-5; tentatively, D is TRBD2 (5 bases). CDR3 sequence (DNA): TGTGCCAGTAGCGGGGTGGAGACCCAGTACTTC. This encodes CASSGVETQYF. The entire variable domain, with the rest obtained from reference TRBV19 and TRBJ2-5, is as follows: DGGITQSPKYLFRKEGQNVTLSCEQNLNHDAMYWYRQDPGQGLRLIYYSQIVNDFQKGDIAEGYSVSREKKESFPLTVTSAQKNPTAFYLCASSGVETQYFGPGTRLLVL.